This T cell receptor beta chain was sequenced in a study of blood T cell repertoires in COVID-19. Study as a whole: From T cells, B-cell-depleted T cells, or PBMCs came the material, which was cDNA or gDNA.

Assay used: immunoSEQ multiplex PCR; TCRdb lists only in-frame clones, some missing. This table holds about 68,000 clones, about 91% found once. The CDR3 spans 14 residues. Germline CDR1 reads MNHNS; CDR2 reads SASEGT. Trimming removed 3 bases at V and 2 bases at J, with 10 bases between. The sample consisted of peripheral blood. The genes are TRBV6-1 and TRBJ1-2, with D perhaps TRBD1 (6 bases). The clonotype originates from a man aged 45-65 years with active COVID-19. The CDR3 nucleotides read TGTGCCAGCAGTGAGGCACAGGGAAACTATGGCTACACCTTC. It encodes CASSEAQGNYGYTF.